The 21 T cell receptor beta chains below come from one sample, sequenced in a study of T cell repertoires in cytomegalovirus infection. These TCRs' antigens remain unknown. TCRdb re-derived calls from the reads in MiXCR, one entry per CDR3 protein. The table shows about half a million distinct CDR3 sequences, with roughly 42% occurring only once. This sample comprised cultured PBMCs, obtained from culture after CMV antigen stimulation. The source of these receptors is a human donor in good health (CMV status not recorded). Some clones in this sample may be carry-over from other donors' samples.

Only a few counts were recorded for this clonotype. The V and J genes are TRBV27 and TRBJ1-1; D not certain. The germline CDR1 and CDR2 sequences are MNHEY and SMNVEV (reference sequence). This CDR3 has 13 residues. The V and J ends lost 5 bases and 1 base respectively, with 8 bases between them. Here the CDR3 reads CASSVGRNTEAFF. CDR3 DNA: TGTGCCAGCAGTGTCGGACGGAACACTGAAGCTTTCTTT.

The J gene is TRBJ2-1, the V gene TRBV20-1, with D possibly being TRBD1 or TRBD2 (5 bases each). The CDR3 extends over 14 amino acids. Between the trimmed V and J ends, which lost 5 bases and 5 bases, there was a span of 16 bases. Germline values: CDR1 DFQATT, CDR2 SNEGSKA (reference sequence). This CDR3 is CSAGDPAGNNEQFF. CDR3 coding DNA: TGCAGTGCTGGGGACCCGGCAGGGAACAATGAGCAGTTCTTC.

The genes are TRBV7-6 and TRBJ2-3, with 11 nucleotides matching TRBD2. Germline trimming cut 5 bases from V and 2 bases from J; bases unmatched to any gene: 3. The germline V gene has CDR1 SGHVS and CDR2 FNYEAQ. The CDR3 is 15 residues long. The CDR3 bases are TGTGCCAGCAGCGCTAGCGGGGGGCCCACAGATACGCAGTATTTT. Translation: CASSASGGPTDTQYF.

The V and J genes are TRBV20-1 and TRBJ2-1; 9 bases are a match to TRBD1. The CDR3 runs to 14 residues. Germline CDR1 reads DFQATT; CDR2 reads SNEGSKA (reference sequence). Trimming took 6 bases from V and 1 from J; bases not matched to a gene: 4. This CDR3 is CSAEDRGSYNEQFF. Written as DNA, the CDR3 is TGCAGTGCCGAGGACAGGGGTTCCTACAATGAGCAGTTCTTC.

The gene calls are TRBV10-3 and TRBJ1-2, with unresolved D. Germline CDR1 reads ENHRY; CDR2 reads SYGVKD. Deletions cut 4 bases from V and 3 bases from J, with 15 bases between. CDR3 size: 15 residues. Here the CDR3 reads CAISGKGGDDYGYTF. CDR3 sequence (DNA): TGTGCCATCAGTGGCAAGGGAGGAGACGACTATGGCTACACCTTC.

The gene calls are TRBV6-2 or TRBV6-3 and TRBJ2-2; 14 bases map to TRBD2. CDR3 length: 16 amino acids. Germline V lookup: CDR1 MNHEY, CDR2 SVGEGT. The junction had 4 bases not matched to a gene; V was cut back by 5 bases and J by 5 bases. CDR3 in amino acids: CASSRGTSGSTGELFF. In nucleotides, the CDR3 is TGTGCCAGCAGTCGCGGGACTAGCGGGAGTACCGGGGAGCTGTTTTTT.

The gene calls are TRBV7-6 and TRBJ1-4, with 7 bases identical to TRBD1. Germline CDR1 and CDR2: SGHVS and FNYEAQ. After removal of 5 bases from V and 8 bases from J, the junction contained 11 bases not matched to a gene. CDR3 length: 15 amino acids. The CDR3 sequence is CASSPKGQSREKLFF. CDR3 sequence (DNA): TGTGCCAGCAGCCCGAAGGGACAGAGTCGAGAAAAACTGTTTTTT.

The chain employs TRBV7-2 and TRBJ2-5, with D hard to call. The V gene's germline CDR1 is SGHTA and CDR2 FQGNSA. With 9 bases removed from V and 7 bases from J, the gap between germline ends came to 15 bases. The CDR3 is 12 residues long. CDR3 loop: CASWNPMGTQYF. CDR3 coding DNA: TGTGCCAGTTGGAACCCCATGGGGACCCAGTACTTC.

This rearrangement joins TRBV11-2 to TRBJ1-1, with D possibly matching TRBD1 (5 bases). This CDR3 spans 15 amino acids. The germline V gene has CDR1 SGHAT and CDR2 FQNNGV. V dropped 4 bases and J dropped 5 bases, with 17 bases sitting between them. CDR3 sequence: CASSSRRGRETEAFF. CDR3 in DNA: TGTGCCAGCAGCTCCCGTCGGGGGAGAGAAACTGAAGCTTTCTTT.

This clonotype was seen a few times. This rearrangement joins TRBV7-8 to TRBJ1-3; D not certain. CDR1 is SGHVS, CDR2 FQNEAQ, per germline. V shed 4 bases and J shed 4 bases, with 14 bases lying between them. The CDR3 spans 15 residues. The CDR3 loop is CASSSKRGVGNTIYF. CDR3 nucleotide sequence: TGTGCCAGCAGCTCGAAAAGAGGTGTGGGAAACACCATATATTTT.

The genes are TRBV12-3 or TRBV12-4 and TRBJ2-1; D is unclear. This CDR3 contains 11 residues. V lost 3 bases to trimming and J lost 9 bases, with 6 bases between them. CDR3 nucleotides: TGTGCCAGCAGTTTTTTTGGTGAGCAGTTCTTC. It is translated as CASSFFGEQFF.

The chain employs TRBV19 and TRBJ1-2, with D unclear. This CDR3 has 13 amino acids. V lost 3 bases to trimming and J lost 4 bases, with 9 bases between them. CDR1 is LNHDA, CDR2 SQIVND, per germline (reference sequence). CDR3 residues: CASSIEQTYGYTF. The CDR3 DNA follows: TGTGCCAGTAGTATCGAGCAGACCTATGGCTACACCTTC.

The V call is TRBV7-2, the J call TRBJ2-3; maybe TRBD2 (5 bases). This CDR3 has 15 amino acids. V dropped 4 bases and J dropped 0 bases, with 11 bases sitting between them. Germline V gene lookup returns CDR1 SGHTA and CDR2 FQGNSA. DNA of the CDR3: TGTGCCAGCAGCTCGCCCCGGACTAGCACAGATACGCAGTATTTT. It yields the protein CASSSPRTSTDTQYF.

The CDR3 DNA reads as TGTGCCAACCATAATCCGGTTCCGGGACTAGCGGGAGCAGATACGCAGTATTTT. This translates into CANHNPVPGLAGADTQYF. The chain uses TRBV12-3 or TRBV12-4 and TRBJ2-3, with 14 nucleotides matching TRBD2. The CDR3 consists of 18 residues. The trim removed 10 bases at V and 4 bases at J, leaving 16 bases unmatched.

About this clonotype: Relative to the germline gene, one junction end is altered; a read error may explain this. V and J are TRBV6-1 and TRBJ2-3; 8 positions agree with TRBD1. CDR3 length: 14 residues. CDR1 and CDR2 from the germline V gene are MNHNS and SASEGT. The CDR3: CASSEDRVTDTQYF. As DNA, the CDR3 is TGTGCCAGCAGTGAGGACAGGGTCACAGATACGCAGTATTTC.

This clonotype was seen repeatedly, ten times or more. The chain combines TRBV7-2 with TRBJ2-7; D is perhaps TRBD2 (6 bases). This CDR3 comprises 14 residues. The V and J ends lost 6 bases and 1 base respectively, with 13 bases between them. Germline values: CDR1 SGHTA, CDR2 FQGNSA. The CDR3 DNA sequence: TGTGCCAGCAGTATAGACCGGGGGTCCTACGAGCAGTACTTC. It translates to CASSIDRGSYEQYF.

The CDR3 here is CAISEARLAGGADTQYF. Here the CDR3 DNA reads TGTGCCATCAGTGAGGCCCGACTAGCGGGGGGGGCAGATACGCAGTATTTT. The gene calls are TRBV10-3 and TRBJ2-3, with TRBD2 matching over 14 bases. The CDR3 length is 17 residues. In germline, CDR1 is ENHRY, CDR2 SYGVKD. The ends lost 2 bases at V and 4 bases at J; junction bases unmatched: 5.

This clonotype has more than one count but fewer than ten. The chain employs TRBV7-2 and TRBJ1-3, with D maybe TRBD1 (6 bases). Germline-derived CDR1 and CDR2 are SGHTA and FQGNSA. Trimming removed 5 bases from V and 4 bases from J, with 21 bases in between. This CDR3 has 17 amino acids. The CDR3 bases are TGTGCCAGCAGCCGCGCCGGGTTAGGGGGGGAGGGAAACACCATATATTTT. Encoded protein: CASSRAGLGGEGNTIYF.

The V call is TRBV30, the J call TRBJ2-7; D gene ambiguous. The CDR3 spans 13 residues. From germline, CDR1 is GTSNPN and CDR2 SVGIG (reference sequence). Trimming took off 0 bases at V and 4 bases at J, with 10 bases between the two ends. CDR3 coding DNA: TGTGCCTGGAGTGTGGGGTCCGGATACGAGCAGTACTTC. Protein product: CAWSVGSGYEQYF. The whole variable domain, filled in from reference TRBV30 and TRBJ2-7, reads SQTIHQWPATLVQPVGSPLSLECTVEGTSNPNLYWYRQAAGRGLQLLFYSVGIGQISSEVPQNLSASRPQDRQFILSSKKLLLSDSGFYLCAWSVGSGYEQYFGPGTRLTVT.

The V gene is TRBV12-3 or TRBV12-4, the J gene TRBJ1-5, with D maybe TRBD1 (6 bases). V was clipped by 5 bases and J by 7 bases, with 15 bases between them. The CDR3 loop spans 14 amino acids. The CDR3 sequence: CASSTGNRVQPQHF. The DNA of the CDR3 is TGTGCCAGCAGTACGGGAAACAGGGTCCAGCCCCAGCATTTT.

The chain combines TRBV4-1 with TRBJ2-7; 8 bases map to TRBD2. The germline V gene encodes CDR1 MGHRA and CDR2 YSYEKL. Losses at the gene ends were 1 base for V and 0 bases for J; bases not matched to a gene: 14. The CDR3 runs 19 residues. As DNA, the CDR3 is TGCGCCAGCAGCCAAGGTCCCCGCCGGGGGAGCGGGAGCTCCTACGAGCAGTACTTC. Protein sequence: CASSQGPRRGSGSSYEQYF.